This T cell receptor (beta chain) appears in the sequencing data of a study of cytomegalovirus exposure and HLA in healthy donors. The PCR had 60 Vbeta and 13 Jbeta primers. Sequenced by immunoSEQ multiplex PCR; TCRdb stores in-frame clones only, minus some. The sample lists under 200,000 clones; around 84% were seen once. A word on this clone: The antigen is undetermined.

V lost 4 bases to trimming and J lost 5 bases; unmatched junction nucleotides: 8. Per the germline V gene, CDR1 is LGHNA and CDR2 is YNFKEQ. The CDR3 is 16 amino acids. Whole-study findings and limits: A cluster of highly shared sequence variants was likely a sequencing artifact. The authors confirmed in vitro that three CMV-associated chains were specific for CMV antigens. An analysis was carried out at a later point. It showed that HLA-associated TCR beta chains were more clonally expanded than equally common non-associated chains. Association with HLA alleles at 0.05 false discovery rate was found for around 17,000 TCR beta sequences in a later analysis.

This clonotype originated in a young man in good health and CMV-seropositive. The chain links TRBV4-2 to TRBJ2-5, with TRBD2 matching over 12 bases. Sequencing was performed on PBMCs. The CDR3 nucleotides read TGTGCCAGCAGCCTTCAACTAGCGGGAGGCCGGGAGACCCAGTACTTC. Translated, it gives CASSLQLAGGRETQYF.